Each of the 11 T cell receptor beta chains below was sequenced from the same sample in a study of T cell responses to AZD1222 COVID-19 vaccine (dated by TCRdb to about 2021). Library preparation was by the immunoSEQ multiplex PCR assay. Drawn from immuneACCESS, this table holds only the in-frame rearrangements with V and J called that TCRdb kept. Clones are partly lost; checked studies trace under half to an unresolved V gene and leave the rest unexplained. This sample comprises 200,000 to 300,000 clones, more than 85% of them detected only once. The ten largest clones add up to 0.5% to 0.7% of the sample. The sample's time point label, in plain terms: baseline before first vaccination. The sample here was peripheral blood, taken on day 0 of AZD1222 vaccination. These receptors came from an adult in good health.

V and J are TRBV11-2 and TRBJ2-3, with 13 bases matching TRBD2. Germline V gene data show CDR1 as SGHAT and CDR2 as FQNNGV. The CDR3 loop spans 16 amino acids. V lost 5 bases, J lost 10 bases, and 12 bases stayed unmatched. CDR3 residues: CASSATSGRASPPQYF. CDR3 bases: TGTGCCAGCAGCGCCACTAGCGGGAGGGCCTCCCCCCCGCAGTATTTT.

The gene calls are TRBV19 and TRBJ2-1; the D gene is possibly TRBD1 (6 bases). Deletions cut 7 bases from V and 3 bases from J, with 13 bases between. The CDR3 is made up of 14 amino acids. Per the germline V gene, CDR1 is LNHDA and CDR2 is SQIVND (reference sequence). CDR3 region: CASTRGQNYNEQFF. The CDR3 DNA reads as TGTGCCAGTACAAGGGGACAAAACTACAATGAGCAGTTCTTC. Based on the CDR3 plus reference TRBV19 and TRBJ2-1, the full variable domain is DGGITQSPKYLFRKEGQNVTLSCEQNLNHDAMYWYRQDPGQGLRLIYYSQIVNDFQKGDIAEGYSVSREKKESFPLTVTSAQKNPTAFYLCASTRGQNYNEQFFGPGTRLTVL.

The J gene is TRBJ1-5, the V gene TRBV19; 7 positions match TRBD1. With V trimmed by 7 bases and J by 2 bases, 8 bases remained unmatched. The V gene's germline CDR1 is LNHDA and CDR2 SQIVND (reference sequence). The CDR3 has 15 amino acids. The CDR3, as DNA: TGTGCCAGTACTTCGACAGGGTCGGGCAATCAGCCCCAGCATTTT. Amino acid sequence: CASTSTGSGNQPQHF.

The rearrangement links TRBV7-9 to TRBJ2-7, with D perhaps TRBD1 or TRBD2 (5 bases each). Germline V gives CDR1 SEHNR, CDR2 FQNEAQ (reference sequence). CDR3 length: 13 amino acids. Deletions cut 5 bases from V and 3 bases from J, with 11 bases between. This CDR3 reads CASSRDEDYEQYF. The CDR3 region has the DNA TGTGCCAGCAGCCGGGACGAAGACTACGAGCAGTACTTC.

The chain employs TRBV5-8 and TRBJ1-4; a possible D gene is TRBD1 (5 bases). The ends were cut back, 2 bases at V and 8 bases at J, with 13 bases in the middle. The germline V gene encodes CDR1 SGHTS and CDR2 YDEGEE. CDR3 length: 14 amino acids. CDR3 amino acids: CASSLPGLGEKLFF. The CDR3 nucleotides are TGTGCCAGCAGCTTACCGGGACTAGGGGAAAAACTGTTTTTT.

The J gene is TRBJ1-2, the V gene TRBV7-8; D perhaps matches TRBD1 (6 bases). This CDR3 comprises 12 residues. Germline CDR1 and CDR2: SGHVS and FQNEAQ. The V end lost 2 bases, the J end lost 8 bases, and 9 bases lay between the germline ends. CDR3 amino acids: CASSLPGDGYTF. The CDR3 nucleotides are TGTGCCAGCAGCTTACCAGGGGACGGCTACACCTTC.

The gene calls are TRBV3-1 (or the pseudogene TRBV3-2) and TRBJ2-2; D is unclear. The V end lost 1 base, the J end lost 2 bases, and 11 bases lay between the germline ends. The CDR3 consists of 16 residues. Germline CDR1 LGHDT, CDR2 YNNKEL (reference sequence). The CDR3, as DNA: TGTGCCAGCAGCCAAGCTTACTCCACAAACACCGGGGAGCTGTTTTTT. Its protein is CASSQAYSTNTGELFF.

The rearrangement uses TRBV29-1 and TRBJ1-2; maybe TRBD1 (5 bases). Germline-derived CDR1 and CDR2 are SQVTM and ANQGSEA. The V end lost 5 bases, the J end lost 8 bases, and 15 bases lay between the germline ends. The CDR3 spans 12 residues. CDR3 in DNA: TGCAGCGTTCTGGGACGGTCCACGGGCTACACCTTC. It is translated as CSVLGRSTGYTF. Full variable domain (missing parts from reference TRBV29-1 and TRBJ1-2): SAVISQKPSRDICQRGTSLTIQCQVDSQVTMMFWYRQQPGQSLTLIATANQGSEATYESGFVIDKFPISRPNLTFSTLTVSNMSPEDSSIYLCSVLGRSTGYTFGSGTRLTVV.

The rearrangement joins TRBV15 to TRBJ1-5; TRBD1 is a possible D gene (5 bases). V was shortened by 5 bases and J by 5 bases, with 10 bases between the two germline ends. This CDR3 region has 13 residues. Per germline, CDR1 LNHNV and CDR2 YYDKDF (reference sequence). In DNA, the CDR3 is TGTGCCACCAGCCTGGACATTTATCAGCCCCAGCATTTT. Protein product: CATSLDIYQPQHF.

The V gene is TRBV5-1, the J gene TRBJ1-1, with 7 positions matching TRBD1. V lost 2 bases to trimming and J lost 6 bases; unmatched junction nucleotides: 16. Germline CDR1 reads SGHRS; CDR2 reads YFSETQ. This CDR3 region has 17 residues. CDR3 nucleotides: TGCGCCAGCAGCTTTGGGGACAGAGGGGGCCGAGGGGCTGAAGCTTTCTTT. It encodes CASSFGDRGGRGAEAFF.

This chain joins TRBV4-2 and TRBJ2-7, with 8 bases matching TRBD2. From germline, CDR1 is LGHNA and CDR2 YNFKEQ. The J segment lost 3 bases and the V segment lost 3 bases, leaving 13 bases of the junction unmatched. This CDR3 comprises 17 residues. CDR3 loop: CASSHTKAGATLYEQYF. The CDR3 coding sequence is TGTGCCAGCAGCCATACTAAAGCGGGAGCAACTCTCTACGAGCAGTACTTC.